The clone carrying this TCR beta chain was detected a few times. Its antigen remains unknown. These data belong to a study of cytomegalovirus exposure and HLA in healthy donors. The PCR employed 60 Vbeta primers together with 13 Jbeta primers. Some clones are missing from TCRdb's copy, which holds only in-frame ones; the method was immunoSEQ multiplex PCR. There are some 200,000 clones in the sample; less than 80% occur only once, and 2.5% to 3.5% lies in the top ten. The study, taken as a whole, reports: Further analysis, carried out later, found HLA-associated TCR beta chains more clonally expanded than equally common other chains. In vitro experiments confirmed that three CMV-associated chains were specific for CMV antigens.

The origin of this receptor is a man aged 40-49 years in good health and CMV-seronegative. The sequenced material came from PBMCs.

The CDR3 DNA is TGTGCCAGCCAGACAGGCAGGAGCTCCTACGAGCAGTACTTC. Encoded protein: CASQTGRSSYEQYF. The chain combines TRBV5-6 with TRBJ2-7, with D perhaps TRBD1 (6 bases). CDR1 SGHDT and CDR2 YYEEEE come from the germline V gene. This CDR3 region has 14 residues. Trimming left V 7 bases short and J 0 bases short, with 14 bases between.